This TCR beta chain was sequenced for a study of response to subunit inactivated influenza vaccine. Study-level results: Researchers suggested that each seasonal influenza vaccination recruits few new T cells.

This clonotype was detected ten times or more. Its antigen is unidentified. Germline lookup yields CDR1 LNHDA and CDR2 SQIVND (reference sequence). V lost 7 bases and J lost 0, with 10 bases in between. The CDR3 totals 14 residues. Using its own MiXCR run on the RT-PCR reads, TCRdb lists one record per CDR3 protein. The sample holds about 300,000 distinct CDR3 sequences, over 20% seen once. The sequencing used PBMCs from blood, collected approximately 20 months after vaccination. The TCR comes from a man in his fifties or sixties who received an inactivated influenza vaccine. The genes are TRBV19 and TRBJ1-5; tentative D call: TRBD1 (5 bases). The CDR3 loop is CASKTVLSNQPQHF. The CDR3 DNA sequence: TGTGCCAGTAAGACAGTACTTAGCAATCAGCCCCAGCATTTT.